These 8 T cell receptor beta chains came from one sample sequenced in a study of T cell changes during pregnancy in multiple sclerosis. Here immunoSEQ multiplex PCR was the method, and the copy in TCRdb shows in-frame clones only, minus some. The repertoire has tens of thousands of clones, over 80% of them found once; the top ten carry around 2%. The sample was peripheral blood, taken in the third trimester of pregnancy. The receptor set was obtained from a female donor in good health, enrolled as a control in a pregnancy study.

This clone was observed once. Different DNA sequences within this sample yield the same CDR3. The chain couples TRBV30 to TRBJ2-2; a possible D gene is TRBD1 (6 bases). The germline gives CDR1 GTSNPN, CDR2 SVGIG (reference sequence). The CDR3 loop spans 18 amino acids. Trimming took 3 bases from V and 0 from J, leaving 20 bases between them. The CDR3 region is CAWRYPLGAFANTGELFF. Written as DNA, the CDR3 is TGTGCCTGGAGATACCCGTTGGGGGCGTTCGCGAACACCGGGGAGCTGTTTTTT.

The chain uses TRBV11-2 and TRBJ1-2, with 7 bases aligning to TRBD1. Germline loops: CDR1 SGHAT, CDR2 FQNNGV. This CDR3 has 13 residues. V was pared by 3 bases and J by 7 bases, with 5 bases of the junction left unmatched. DNA of the CDR3: TGTGCCAGCAGCTTGGCAGGGGGAAGTGGCTACACCTTC. Amino acid sequence: CASSLAGGSGYTF.

The chain employs TRBV5-1 and TRBJ2-3, with D hard to call. Trimming cost V 5 bases and J 4 bases, with 11 bases left between them. Germline V gene lookup returns CDR1 SGHRS and CDR2 YFSETQ. The CDR3 runs to 13 residues. CDR3 in amino acids: CASREQQADTQYF. CDR3 in DNA: TGCGCCAGCAGGGAACAGCAGGCAGATACGCAGTATTTT.

This chain uses TRBV4-3 with TRBJ2-7, with 9 bases matching TRBD1. Per germline, CDR1 LGHNA and CDR2 YSLEER. CDR3 length: 16 amino acids. Trimming at V came to 3 bases and at J to 3 bases, leaving 9 bases not matched to a gene. CDR3 DNA: TGCGCCAGCAGCCAGGGTACCGGGACAGGGAGCTACGAGCAGTACTTC. Its protein is CASSQGTGTGSYEQYF.

The rearrangement joins TRBV10-3 to TRBJ1-3; TRBD1 matches at 9 bases. Germline CDR1 ENHRY, CDR2 SYGVKD. Trimming at V came to 6 bases and at J to 0 bases, leaving 3 bases not matched to a gene. This CDR3 has 15 residues. In nucleotides, the CDR3 is TGTGCCATCAGCCGACAGGGGGGCTCTGGAAACACCATATATTTT. The encoded protein is CAISRQGGSGNTIYF.

This clone was observed a single time. The V gene is TRBV6-5, the J gene TRBJ1-3; D call uncertain. The CDR3 is 15 amino acids. The V end was cut by 6 bases, the J end by 0 bases, with 12 bases between. Germline V gene data show CDR1 as MNHEY and CDR2 as SVGAGI. CDR3 DNA sequence: TGTGCCAGCAGCAAGGACGGACTCTCTGGAAACACCATATATTTT. Protein product: CASSKDGLSGNTIYF.

The chain recombines TRBV6-5 with TRBJ2-1; TRBD2 matches at 9 bases. Per germline, CDR1 MNHEY and CDR2 SVGAGI. With V trimmed by 6 bases and J by 8 bases, 11 bases remained unmatched. The CDR3 extends over 15 amino acids. The DNA of the CDR3 is TGTGCCAGCAGGCTTTCCGGGACTAGCTTCTATGAGCAGTTCTTC. Its protein product is CASRLSGTSFYEQFF.

This chain joins TRBV6-5 and TRBJ2-3; D is perhaps TRBD1 (6 bases). V lost 2 bases and J 0 bases, leaving 12 bases between the germline ends. CDR3 length: 16 amino acids. Looked up from germline, CDR1 is MNHEY and CDR2 is SVGAGI. The CDR3 here is CASSYQQGLSTDTQYF. The CDR3 bases are TGTGCCAGCAGTTACCAACAGGGTTTAAGCACAGATACGCAGTATTTT.